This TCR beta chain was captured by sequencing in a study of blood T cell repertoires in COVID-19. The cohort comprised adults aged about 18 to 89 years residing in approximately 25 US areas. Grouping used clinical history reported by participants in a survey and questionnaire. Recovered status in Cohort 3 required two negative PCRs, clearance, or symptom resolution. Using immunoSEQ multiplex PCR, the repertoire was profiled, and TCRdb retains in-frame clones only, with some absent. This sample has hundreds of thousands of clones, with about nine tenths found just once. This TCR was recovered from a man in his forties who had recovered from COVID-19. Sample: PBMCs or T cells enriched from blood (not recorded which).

The CDR3 region is CASSLGAVRAGPEAFF. Written as DNA, the CDR3 is TGTGCCAGCAGCTTAGGGGCAGTTAGGGCGGGACCTGAAGCTTTCTTT. The chain joins TRBV7-8 to TRBJ1-1, with TRBD1 as a possible D gene (5 bases). CDR3 length: 16 amino acids. Deletions cut 1 base from V and 6 bases from J, with 18 bases between. Germline values: CDR1 SGHVS, CDR2 FQNEAQ.